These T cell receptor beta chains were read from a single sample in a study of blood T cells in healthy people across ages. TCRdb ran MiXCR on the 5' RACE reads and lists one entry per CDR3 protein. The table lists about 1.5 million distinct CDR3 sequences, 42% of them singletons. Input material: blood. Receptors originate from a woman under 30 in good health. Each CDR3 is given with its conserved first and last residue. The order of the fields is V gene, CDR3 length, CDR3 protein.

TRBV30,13,CAWERTVFHGYTF
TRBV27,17,CASSPVAVGRSYNEQFF
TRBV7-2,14,CASSLVSYNQPQHF
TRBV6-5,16,CASSYTGVTLDSPLHF
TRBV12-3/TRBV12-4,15,CASKGLAGPTDTQYF
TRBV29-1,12,CSVEEGTGGYTF
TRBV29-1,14,CGVEKGTGRDEAFF
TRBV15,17,CATSRDKGGTGGYEQYF
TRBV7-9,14,CASSTEGSYTEAFF
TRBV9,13,CASNTDRDIEAFF
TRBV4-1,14,CASSQASAGYGYTF
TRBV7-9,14,CASSLYRGHYGYTF
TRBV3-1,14,CASSQGEGRNEQFF
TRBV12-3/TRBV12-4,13,CASSTRDSGELFF
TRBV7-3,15,CASSSTSGSFGEQFF
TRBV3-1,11,CASSRGQEQFF
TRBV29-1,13,CSVLTVSNYGYTF
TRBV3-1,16,CASSHRGIGGGQPQHF
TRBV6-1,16,CASSEWWGSSNQPQHF
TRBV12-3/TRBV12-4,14,CASTIGDRGYEQYF
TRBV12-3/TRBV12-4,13,CASSGGQGTEAFF
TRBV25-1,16,CASSLSLRGGSDTQYF
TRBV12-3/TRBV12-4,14,CASSFQGLRKPQHF
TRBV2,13,CASRGQDTGELFF
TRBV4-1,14,CASSLSTVYRGYTF
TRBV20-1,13,CSAQTGEHYGYTF
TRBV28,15,CASRLRQGAADTQYF
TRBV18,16,CASSPNQPGQQETQYF
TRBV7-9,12,CASSPYPGLVFF
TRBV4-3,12,CASSQERDEAFF
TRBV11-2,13,CASSPPVYNEQFF
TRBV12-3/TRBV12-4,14,CASSFPDAHYGYTF
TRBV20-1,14,CSARLAGLLGEQYF